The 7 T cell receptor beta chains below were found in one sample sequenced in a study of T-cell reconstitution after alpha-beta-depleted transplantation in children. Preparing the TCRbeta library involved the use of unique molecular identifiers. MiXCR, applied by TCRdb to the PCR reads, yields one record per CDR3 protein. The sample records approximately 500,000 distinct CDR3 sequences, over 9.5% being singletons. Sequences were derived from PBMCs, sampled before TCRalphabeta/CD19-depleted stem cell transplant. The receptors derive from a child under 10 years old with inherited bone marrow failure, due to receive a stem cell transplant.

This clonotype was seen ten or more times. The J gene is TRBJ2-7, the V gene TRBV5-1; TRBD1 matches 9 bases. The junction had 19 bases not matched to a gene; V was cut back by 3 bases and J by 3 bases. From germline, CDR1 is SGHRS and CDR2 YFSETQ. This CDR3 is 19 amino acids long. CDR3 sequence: CASSYHTETAGQGIYEQYF. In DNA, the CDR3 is TGCGCCAGCAGCTACCACACGGAAACAGCGGGACAGGGTATCTACGAGCAGTACTTC.

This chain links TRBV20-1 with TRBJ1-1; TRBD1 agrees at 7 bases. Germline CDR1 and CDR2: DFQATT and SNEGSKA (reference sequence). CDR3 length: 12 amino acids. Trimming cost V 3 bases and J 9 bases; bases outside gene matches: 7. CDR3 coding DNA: TGCAGTGCTAGTACTGGACAGGTGAAAGCTTTCTTT. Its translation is CSASTGQVKAFF.

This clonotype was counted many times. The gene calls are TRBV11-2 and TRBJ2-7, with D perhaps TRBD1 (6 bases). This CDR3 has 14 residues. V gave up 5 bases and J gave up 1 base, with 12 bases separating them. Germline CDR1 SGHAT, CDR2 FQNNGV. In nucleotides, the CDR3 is TGTGCCAGCAGCGACACAACAGGGTCCTACGAGCAGTACTTC. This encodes CASSDTTGSYEQYF.

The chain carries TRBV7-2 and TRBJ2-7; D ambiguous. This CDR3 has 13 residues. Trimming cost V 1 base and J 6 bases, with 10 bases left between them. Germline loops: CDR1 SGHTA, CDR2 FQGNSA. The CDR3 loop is CASSLGRPAEQYF. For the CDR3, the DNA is TGTGCCAGCAGCTTAGGGCGCCCCGCCGAGCAGTACTTC.

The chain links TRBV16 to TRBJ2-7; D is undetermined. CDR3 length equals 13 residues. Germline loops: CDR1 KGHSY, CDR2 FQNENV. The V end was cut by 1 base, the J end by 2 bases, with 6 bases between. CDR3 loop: CASSQFHPYEQYF. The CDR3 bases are TGTGCCAGCAGCCAATTCCATCCCTACGAGCAGTACTTC.

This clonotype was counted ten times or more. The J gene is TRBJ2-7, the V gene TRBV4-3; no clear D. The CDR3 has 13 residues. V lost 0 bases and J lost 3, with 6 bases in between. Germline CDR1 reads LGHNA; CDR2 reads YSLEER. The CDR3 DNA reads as TGCGCCAGCAGCCAAGATAACGGCTACGAGCAGTACTTC. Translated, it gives CASSQDNGYEQYF.

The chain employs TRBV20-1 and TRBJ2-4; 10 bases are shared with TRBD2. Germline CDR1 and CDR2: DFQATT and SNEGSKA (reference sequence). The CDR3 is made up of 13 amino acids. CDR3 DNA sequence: TGCACTAGCCAGCGGGAGGGCCCAAACATTCAGTACTTC. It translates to CTSQREGPNIQYF.